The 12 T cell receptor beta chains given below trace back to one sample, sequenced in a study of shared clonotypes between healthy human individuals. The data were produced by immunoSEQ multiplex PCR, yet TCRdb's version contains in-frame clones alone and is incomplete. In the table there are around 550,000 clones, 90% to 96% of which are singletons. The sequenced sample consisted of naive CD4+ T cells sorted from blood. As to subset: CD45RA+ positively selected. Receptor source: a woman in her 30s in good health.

CDR3 residues: CASSFDGLNTEAFF. The CDR3 DNA follows: TGTGCCAGCAGTTTTGACGGTCTGAACACTGAAGCTTTCTTT. V is TRBV28 and J is TRBJ1-1; unclear D gene. The CDR3 covers 14 residues. In germline, CDR1 is MDHEN, CDR2 SYDVKM. V dropped 3 bases and J dropped 0 bases, with 8 bases sitting between them. Full variable domain (outside the CDR3, taken from reference TRBV28 and TRBJ1-1): DVKVTQSSRYLVKRTGEKVFLECVQDMDHENMFWYRQDPGLGLRLIYFSYDVKMKEKGDIPEGYSVSREKKERFSLILESASTNQTSMYLCASSFDGLNTEAFFGQGTRLTVV.

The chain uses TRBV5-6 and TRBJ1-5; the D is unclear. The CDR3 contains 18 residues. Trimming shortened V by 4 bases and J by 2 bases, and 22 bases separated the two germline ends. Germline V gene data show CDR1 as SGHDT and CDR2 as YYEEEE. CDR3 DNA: TGTGCCAGCAGCCGGATCGAATGGGCATCCAGAGGCAATCAGCCCCAGCATTTT. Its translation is CASSRIEWASRGNQPQHF.

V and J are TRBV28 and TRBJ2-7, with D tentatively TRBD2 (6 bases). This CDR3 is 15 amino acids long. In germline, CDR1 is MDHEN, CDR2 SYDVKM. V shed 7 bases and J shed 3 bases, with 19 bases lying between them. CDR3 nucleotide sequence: TGTGCCAGCAACGTAGCCGGGACTGCTTTCTACGAGCAGTACTTC. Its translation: CASNVAGTAFYEQYF.

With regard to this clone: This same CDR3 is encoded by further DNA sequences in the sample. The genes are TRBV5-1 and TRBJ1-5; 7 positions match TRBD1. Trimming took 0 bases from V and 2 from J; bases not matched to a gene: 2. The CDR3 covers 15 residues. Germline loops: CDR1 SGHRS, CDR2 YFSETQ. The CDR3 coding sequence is TGCGCCAGCAGCTTGGAAGGACAGGGCAATCAGCCCCAGCATTTT. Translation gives CASSLEGQGNQPQHF.

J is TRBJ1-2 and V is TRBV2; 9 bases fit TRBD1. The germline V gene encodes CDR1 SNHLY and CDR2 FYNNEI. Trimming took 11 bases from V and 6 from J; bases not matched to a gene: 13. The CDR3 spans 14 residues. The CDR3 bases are TGTGCCGGGCTGGGCGGACAGGGGCTGGATGGCTACACCTTC. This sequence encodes CAGLGGQGLDGYTF.

The CDR3 reads CASSLYRSSGNTIYF. CDR3 bases: TGCGCCAGCAGCCTTTATAGATCCTCTGGAAACACCATATATTTT. The chain couples TRBV4-1 to TRBJ1-3; no firm D call. The CDR3 has 15 residues. The germline V gene has CDR1 MGHRA and CDR2 YSYEKL. Trimming cost V 4 bases and J 0 bases, with 10 bases left between them.

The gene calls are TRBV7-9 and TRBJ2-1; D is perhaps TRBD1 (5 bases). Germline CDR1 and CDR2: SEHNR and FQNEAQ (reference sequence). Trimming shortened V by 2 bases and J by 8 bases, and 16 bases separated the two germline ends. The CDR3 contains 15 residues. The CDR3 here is CASSLQGTQGHEQFF. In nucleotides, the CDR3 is TGTGCCAGCAGCTTACAGGGAACCCAGGGCCATGAGCAGTTCTTC.

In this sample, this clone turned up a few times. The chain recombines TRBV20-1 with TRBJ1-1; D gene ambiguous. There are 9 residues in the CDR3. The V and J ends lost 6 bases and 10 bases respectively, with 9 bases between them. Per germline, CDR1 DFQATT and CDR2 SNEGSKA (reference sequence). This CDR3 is CSAHARAFF. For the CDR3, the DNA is TGCAGTGCCCACGCTAGAGCTTTCTTT.

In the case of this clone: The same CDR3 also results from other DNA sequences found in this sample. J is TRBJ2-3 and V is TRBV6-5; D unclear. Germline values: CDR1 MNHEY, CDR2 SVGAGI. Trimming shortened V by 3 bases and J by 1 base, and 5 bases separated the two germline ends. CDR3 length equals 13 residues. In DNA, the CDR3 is TGTGCCAGCAGTTATTCGGGCACAGATACGCAGTATTTT. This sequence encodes CASSYSGTDTQYF.

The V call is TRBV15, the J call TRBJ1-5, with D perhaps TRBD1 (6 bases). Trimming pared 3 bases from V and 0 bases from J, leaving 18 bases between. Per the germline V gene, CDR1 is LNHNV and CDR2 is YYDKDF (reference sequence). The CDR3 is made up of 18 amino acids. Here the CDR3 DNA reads TGTGCCACCAGCAGGTTACCGCTCCGCAGGGGTAGCAATCAGCCCCAGCATTTT. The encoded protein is CATSRLPLRRGSNQPQHF.

The CDR3 region is CASSLGLASGRGKEEQYF. As DNA, the CDR3 is TGTGCCAGCAGTTTGGGGCTCGCTTCGGGGCGAGGTAAGGAGGAGCAGTACTTC. This sequence joins TRBV28 and TRBJ2-7; D assignment may be TRBD1 or TRBD2 (5 bases each). The CDR3 covers 18 residues. Per the germline V gene, CDR1 is MDHEN and CDR2 is SYDVKM. The V end lost 3 bases, the J end lost 7 bases, and 28 bases lay between the germline ends.

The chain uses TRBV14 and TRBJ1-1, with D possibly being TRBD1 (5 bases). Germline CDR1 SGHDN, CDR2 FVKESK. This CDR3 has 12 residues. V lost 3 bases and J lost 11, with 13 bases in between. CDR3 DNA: TGTGCCAGCAGCCAGGGACGGGTCCGTGCTTTCTTT. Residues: CASSQGRVRAFF.